The rows below give T cell receptor beta chains drawn from one sample of a study of beta chain features in type 1 diabetes. TCRdb's copy holds only in-frame clones and misses some; the assay was immunoSEQ multiplex PCR. Seen here are under 550,000 clones, roughly an eighth observed once, and the top ten hold approximately 0.05%. The specimen sequenced was naive CD4+ T cells from blood. The receptor source for this set is a woman younger than 30 in good health. Both conserved end residues are part of each CDR3. Fields, in order: clone size, J gene, V gene, D gene, CDR3 protein, CDR3 DNA. A D gene is named only where the DNA matches it firmly. Where a row states a size, it is once, few, many or the class of an expanded clone; other rows omit it.

. TRBJ2-6 TRBV9 . CASSGRNSGANVLTF TGTGCCAGCAGCGGACGGAACTCTGGGGCCAACGTCCTGACTTTC
few TRBJ2-2 TRBV29-1 . CSVKGRGTGELFF TGCAGCGTCAAGGGGCGCGGAACCGGGGAGCTGTTTTTT
. TRBJ2-3 TRBV6-1 . CASSERGSGTDTQYF TGTGCCAGCAGTGAACGGGGTAGCGGCACAGATACGCAGTATTTT
few TRBJ1-1 TRBV7-8 . CASSSRGNTEAFF TGTGCCAGCAGTTCACGGGGGAACACTGAAGCTTTCTTT
. TRBJ2-1 TRBV7-9 . CASSTRDYNEQFF TGTGCCAGCAGCACCAGAGATTACAATGAGCAGTTCTTC
few TRBJ2-7 TRBV4-1 TRBD2 CASSRGTSTSYEQYF TGCGCCAGCAGCCGTGGGACTAGCACAAGCTACGAGCAGTACTTC
. TRBJ2-5 TRBV2 . CASRERETQYF TGTGCCAGCAGGGAAAGAGAGACCCAGTACTTC
once TRBJ2-1 TRBV14 . CASSQAVLGNEQFF TGTGCCAGCAGCCAAGCTGTGCTAGGAAATGAGCAGTTCTTC
few TRBJ2-3 TRBV13 . CASSRRAAPDTQYF TGTGCCAGCAGCCGGCGGGCGGCGCCAGATACGCAGTATTTT
few TRBJ2-1 TRBV4-1 TRBD2 CASSQASGRTNNEQFF TGCGCCAGCAGCCAAGCCAGCGGGAGGACAAACAATGAGCAGTTCTTC
few TRBJ1-1 TRBV14 TRBD1 CASSQAEGAAAFF TGTGCCAGCAGCCAAGCCGAGGGGGCAGCAGCTTTCTTT
few TRBJ2-1 TRBV29-1 TRBD2 CSSSRGLGNEQFF TGCAGCTCATCCAGGGGACTAGGGAATGAGCAGTTCTTC
. TRBJ1-1 TRBV7-2 . CAINTEAFF TGTGCCATCAACACTGAAGCTTTCTTT
few TRBJ2-2 TRBV7-9 . CASSFWRMNTGELFF TGTGCCAGCAGCTTCTGGAGGATGAACACCGGGGAGCTGTTTTTT
. TRBJ2-7 TRBV9 . CASSSPRTPYEQYF TGTGCCAGCAGCTCCCCCCGAACCCCCTACGAGCAGTACTTC
. TRBJ1-2 TRBV2 . CASSDPGDPGAVSGYTF TGTGCCAGCAGTGACCCGGGAGACCCAGGGGCCGTCTCTGGCTACACCTTC
. TRBJ1-2 TRBV15 . CATSREAGNGYTF TGTGCCACCAGCAGAGAGGCAGGGAACGGCTACACCTTC
few TRBJ2-5 TRBV23-1 TRBD1 CATATGNIQETQYF TGCGCCACCGCGACAGGGAATATCCAAGAGACCCAGTACTTC
few TRBJ2-5 TRBV9 . CASSVTGTYKETQYF TGTGCCAGCAGCGTAACCGGGACTTATAAAGAGACCCAGTACTTC
. TRBJ2-6 TRBV19 TRBD1 CASTPTPGQGVPGANVLTF TGTGCCAGTACCCCTACCCCGGGACAGGGGGTCCCTGGGGCCAACGTCCTGACTTTC
few TRBJ1-5 TRBV6-6 . CASSIQGSSNQPQHF TGTGCCAGCAGTATACAGGGAAGTAGCAATCAGCCCCAGCATTTT
few TRBJ1-2 TRBV9 TRBD1 CASSPRTGDYGYTF TGTGCCAGCAGCCCCCGGACAGGGGACTATGGCTACACCTTC
. TRBJ1-2 TRBV15 . CATSRNQGPYYGYTF TGTGCCACCAGCAGGAATCAGGGGCCCTACTATGGCTACACCTTC
few TRBJ2-5 TRBV7-2 . CASSPGLALLETQYF TGTGCCAGCAGCCCCGGCCTAGCGCTCCTGGAGACCCAGTACTTC
. TRBJ1-2 TRBV4-2 . CASSDRDGYTF TGTGCCAGCAGTGACAGAGATGGCTACACCTTC
. TRBJ2-3 TRBV18 TRBD1 CASSPPVGQGPSDTQYF TGTGCCAGCTCACCACCGGTGGGACAGGGACCCTCAGATACGCAGTATTTT
few TRBJ2-3 TRBV6-6 . CASQLGGDTQYF TGTGCCAGTCAACTTGGAGGAGATACGCAGTATTTT
few TRBJ2-6 TRBV7-3 . CASSLRATGANVLTF TGTGCCAGCAGCTTACGGGCTACTGGGGCCAACGTCCTGACTTTC
few TRBJ1-1 TRBV29-1 TRBD1 CSAQDRDRGRLEAFF TGCAGCGCTCAAGACCGGGACAGGGGCCGCCTTGAAGCTTTCTTT
few TRBJ1-5 TRBV5-1 TRBD1 CASSLQGQGEPQHF TGCGCCAGCAGCTTGCAGGGACAGGGAGAACCCCAGCATTTT
few TRBJ1-1 TRBV29-1 . CIVGWGRNTEAFF TGCATCGTTGGTTGGGGGAGGAACACTGAAGCTTTCTTT
few TRBJ1-2 TRBV6-6 . CASSHNANYGYTF TGTGCCAGCAGTCACAACGCTAACTATGGCTACACCTTC
few TRBJ2-1 TRBV11-2 TRBD1 CASSPRIQGAREQFF TGTGCCAGCAGCCCAAGAATACAGGGGGCCCGTGAGCAGTTCTTC
. TRBJ2-2 TRBV29-1 TRBD1 CSVRDRGRLNTGELFF TGCAGCGTTCGGGACAGGGGGCGTTTGAACACCGGGGAGCTGTTTTTT
. TRBJ2-1 TRBV7-2 TRBD2 CASGLAGAYEQFF TGTGCCAGCGGACTAGCGGGAGCCTATGAGCAGTTCTTC
few TRBJ2-1 TRBV9 . CASSVASGSWNEQFF TGTGCCAGCAGCGTAGCCTCAGGGAGCTGGAATGAGCAGTTCTTC
. TRBJ2-4 TRBV6-1 . CASSEGRGVAKNIQYF TGTGCCAGCAGTGAGGGGCGTGGAGTAGCCAAAAACATTCAGTACTTC
. TRBJ1-6 TRBV25-1 . CASSEGGSPLHF TGTGCCAGCAGTGAAGGGGGATCACCCCTCCACTTT
. TRBJ1-4 TRBV2 . CASSRITTNEKLFF TGTGCCAGCAGTCGCATTACAACTAATGAAAAACTGTTTTTT
few TRBJ2-3 TRBV5-1 . CASTNRDTQYF TGCGCCAGCACCAATAGAGATACGCAGTATTTT
few TRBJ1-2 TRBV5-4 . CASSLVPGVSGYGYTF TGTGCCAGCAGCTTGGTCCCAGGGGTGAGTGGCTATGGCTACACCTTC
. TRBJ2-7 TRBV6-5 . CASSYSPNAVAYF TGTGCCAGCAGTTACTCTCCTAATGCAGTTGCGTACTTC
few TRBJ1-5 TRBV30 TRBD1 CAWAGGVRQPQHF TGTGCCTGGGCAGGGGGCGTACGTCAGCCCCAGCATTTT
. TRBJ2-5 TRBV9 . CASSVGMPRALETQYF TGTGCCAGCAGCGTAGGAATGCCCAGGGCCCTAGAGACCCAGTACTTC
. TRBJ2-2 TRBV25-1 . CASSGQLNTGELFF TGTGCCAGCAGTGGACAGCTGAACACCGGGGAGCTGTTTTTT
few TRBJ1-4 TRBV5-4 . CASSFGTTNEKLFF TGTGCCAGCAGCTTCGGGACAACTAATGAAAAACTGTTTTTT
. TRBJ2-5 TRBV9 TRBD2 CASSAGTSGQETQYF TGTGCCAGCAGCGCCGGGACTAGCGGACAAGAGACCCAGTACTTC
few TRBJ2-5 TRBV18 . CASSPSLGRETQYF TGTGCCAGCTCACCAAGTCTCGGACGGGAGACCCAGTACTTC
few TRBJ2-1 TRBV2 TRBD2 CASRRLAGEQFF TGTGCCAGCAGACGATTAGCGGGCGAGCAGTTCTTC
. TRBJ2-7 TRBV18 . CASSPGYEQYF TGTGCCAGCTCACCCGGATACGAGCAGTACTTC
. TRBJ2-5 TRBV6-1 TRBD2 CASMAGGPRETQYF TGTGCCAGCATGGCGGGGGGGCCGCGAGAGACCCAGTACTTC
few TRBJ1-2 TRBV7-9 TRBD1 CASSLGLTGAGGYTF TGTGCCAGCAGCTTAGGCCTAACAGGGGCCGGTGGCTACACCTTC
few TRBJ2-3 TRBV7-8 . CASSLALGLADTQYF TGTGCCAGCAGCTTAGCGTTAGGGTTGGCAGATACGCAGTATTTT
. TRBJ2-5 TRBV7-9 TRBD1 CASSPRQGGETQYF TGTGCCAGCAGCCCCCGACAGGGCGGCGAGACCCAGTACTTC
. TRBJ1-2 TRBV19 . CASSINRAGGYTF TGTGCCAGTAGTATAAACAGGGCGGGTGGCTACACCTTC